Detailed here is one TCR beta chain. Its binding antigen is unknown. No much larger clone is present one base from it, and per-base qualities are unavailable. Library preparation employed the immunoSEQ multiplex PCR assay. The multiplex PCR relied on a mix of 60 forward primers for TCR Vbeta segments and 13 reverse primers for TCR Jbeta segments. A multiplex PCR assay on genomic DNA amplified the CDR3 region of rearranged TCR beta genes. The amplified TCR beta libraries were sequenced on the Illumina HiSeq System as 87-base-pair reads. In the source study's methods: Across the 640 or so repertoires, a later analysis counted 80 million or so unique TCR beta chains, about 10 million of which were shared by at least two donors. Raw reads were error-corrected and collapsed into unique sequences by a nearest-neighbor algorithm in which closely related sequences were merged to remove PCR and sequencing errors. To assign V, D and J gene segments, CDR3 sequences were aligned to IMGT reference sequences. For a sequence to be retained, a match of at least six nucleotides was required to both a V gene segment and a J gene segment. A rearrangement counted as productive if the CDR3 had no stop codons and remained in frame with V and J, and every other rearrangement counted as non-productive. Following IMGT convention, CDR3 was defined as the stretch from the second conserved V-encoded cysteine to the conserved J-encoded phenylalanine. Sequences without an unambiguous match to a single V gene segment were excluded from the earlier analysis of several hundred of the donors. An earlier analysis of a few hundred of the donors called V segments functional above 56.7% productive rearrangements and segregating when the between-donor standard deviation exceeded 5%. To diagnose cytomegalovirus status from the catalog of TCR beta chain sequences, a statistical classification framework was built. V and J gene assignment, in a later analysis, came from comparing TCR nucleotide sequences with IMGT/GENE-DB human TR gene sequences. A later analysis assigned CDR3 sequences and most-parsimonious VDJ recombination scenarios with the TCRdist pipeline. In a later analysis, each TCR beta chain was defined by its CDR3 amino acid sequence together with its V-gene family, and reads lacking a unique V-gene family were excluded. A later analysis removed 592 highly shared, low-generation-probability nucleotide sequences to deal with suspected cross-contamination and a sequencing artifact. In a later analysis, a clonal expansion index for each public chain was calculated from normalized within-repertoire ranks of inferred template counts. A later analysis computed generation probabilities with a VDJ recombination model fitted to out-of-frame rearrangements, and checked the results against IGoR. In a later analysis, hypergeometric tests were used to score TCR-TCR, TCR-HLA and TCR-CMV co-occurrence, with a repertoire-size bias correction applied to TCR pairs. To estimate false discovery rates, a later analysis permuted the HLA or CMV assignments 20 times. In a later analysis, co-occurring TCRs were grouped with DBSCAN, and TCRdist sequence similarity was added when clustering was performed within HLA-allele-positive subsets. Repertoires with fewer than 30,000 or more than 120,000 public chains were left out of co-occurrence clustering, as were five repertoires with anomalous nucleotide sharing. TCRdb retrieved this table from immuneACCESS and kept in-frame rearrangements only. Not all clones are present; in checked studies, unresolved V genes account for under half, and no reason is known for the remainder. V, J and clone size are those of that table, while D and trimming were read from the DNA. The table for this sample lists under 250,000 clones; around 77% of them were counted only once. The ten biggest clones cover approximately 3% of the sample.

The data were obtained in a study of cytomegalovirus exposure and HLA in healthy donors (dated by TCRdb to the late 2010s). About the full investigation: An earlier analysis of 587 of the donors reported approximately 300 Gb of sequence data and around 110 million unique TCR beta sequences obtained from roughly 180 million T cells. Both class I and class II loci were covered by HLA typing, at four-digit resolution. A later genetic analysis took genome-wide SNP genotypes for about 55% of the 666 donors and used that subset as a discovery cohort. In an earlier analysis of over 550 of the donors, high-throughput TCR beta sequencing was used to judge whether each TCR beta V gene segment behaved as functional or pseudogenic. Besides the first cohort of under 700 subjects, a separate validation cohort made up of roughly 120 different subjects was used. The number of typed donors differed by locus: about 620-640 for A, B, C, DRB1 and DQB1; 522 for DQA1; over 600 for DPA1; and 400 to 480 for DPB1. Among under 450 genotyped donors of the cohort, an average of roughly 240,000 unique TCR beta nucleotide sequences were sequenced per donor, about a sixth of them non-productive. The study aimed to test whether signatures of past pathogen exposure could be identified by cataloging public T cell receptors. The T cell repertoires of some 700 subjects were profiled by immunosequencing and related to cytomegalovirus serostatus. All discovery cohort repertoires had been generated using a single sequencing platform. An early release covering roughly 580 HLA-typed donors comprised about 300 gigabases of sequencing data and around 86 million unique TCR sequences. Donor age, sex, ethnicity and CMV serostatus were compiled together with the repertoire data. Of the 350 to 400 genotyped donors, over 65% fell in the genetic ancestry cluster associated with self-reported Caucasian donors. Because of strong linkage in the cohort, five DR-DQ haplotypes were treated as single units for association and clustering. In the later analysis, no new phenotypic data were used to find candidate immune exposures; instead, reliance was placed on TCR beta sequences and their occurrence across donors. In a later analysis, previously published TCR beta repertoires from several hundred donors were re-analyzed and high-resolution HLA genotyping was added so that TCR occurrence patterns could be studied. The study combined high-throughput TCR immunosequencing, statistical association of individual TCRs with disease status, and machine learning to predict cytomegalovirus infection status.

The cohort was made up of 500 to 800 healthy bone marrow donors. All cohort members were sampled while nominally healthy, although unrecorded immune exposures were likely present. The donor tested CMV seronegative, placing the donor among the 350 or so seronegative members of the cohort. Each donor provided a peripheral blood sample, and peripheral blood mononuclear cells were used for TCR beta sequencing. Genomic DNA was extracted from the blood cell samples with the Qiagen DNeasy Blood Extraction Kit. The CDR3 runs 12 residues from the cysteine to the phenylalanine. This entry keeps only the CDR3 DNA: 36 bases, framed from base 1. Per the germline V gene, SGDLS is the CDR1 and YYNGEE is the CDR2. V is cut by 5 bases and J by 4 bases, and the space between the germline ends is 9 bases. General conclusions and limits of the study: The cohort was sequenced for TCR beta chains only, and without alpha or paired-chain data the features that could be detected were limited. Correlated functional status among segregating V segments might be attributable to linkage disequilibrium, but an unknown experimental factor could not be ruled out. In a later analysis, HLA-associated TCR beta chains showed more clonal expansion and lower generation probabilities than non-associated chains that were equally common. In both the original and validation cohorts, the classifier was reported to diagnose cytomegalovirus status with high specificity and sensitivity. In a later genetic analysis, a missense DCLRE1C variant was associated with V-gene and J-gene trimming of TCR beta chains, and the association was replicated in an independent cohort. An earlier analysis of approximately 500 of the donors showed that most TCR beta V segments appeared in productive rearrangements either about 87% or about 30% of the time, which broadly matched IMGT annotations. The presence/absence analyses assumed that sequencing depth was roughly uniform across donors, and that assumption may not be true. Because HLA typing was unavailable for some donors at each locus, only the typed subset was used in association tests. In a later genetic analysis, fewer N-insertions in productive TCRs were reported among donors in an Asian-associated ancestry cluster than the roughly 710-donor mean. It was suggested by the authors that the approach could potentially be generalized to other disease states and immunological phenotypes. In a later analysis, the rate of TCR association differed among HLA loci, with DRB1 alleles having the most associated TCRs and HLA-C alleles having the fewest. In a later analysis, several top co-occurrence clusters were reported to appear linked to parvovirus B19, influenza, CMV and Epstein-Barr virus. For the cohort, immune exposure information was limited to CMV serostatus. A few of the identified cytomegalovirus-associated TCR beta chains were confirmed in vitro to be specific for cytomegalovirus antigens. A later analysis found that most CMV-associated TCR beta chains appeared HLA-restricted, with HLA associations seemingly driven largely by CMV exposure. Because counts were too low, roughly 18 rarely observed V segments, including chromosome 9 orphons, were left out of the earlier analysis of a few hundred of the donors. A total of fewer than 200 TCR beta chains were listed by the study as associated with cytomegalovirus. When HLA alleles, especially DR and DQ, strongly co-occurred, TCR associations were difficult to assign to individual alleles. A further reported finding was that TCR beta sequences accurately predicted the HLA-A and HLA-B alleles for most subjects in the first cohort. Specific HLA alleles were associated with 15,000 to 20,000 TCR beta sequences at a false discovery rate of 0.05 in a later analysis. The 87-base-pair reads could not distinguish some IMGT-functional V segments, including TRBV6-2 and TRBV6-3, so those segments were excluded. A group of highly shared sequence variants was considered likely to be a technical artifact of the sequencing pipeline. While some public TCRs were present in many individuals, most TCR sequences turned up only very rarely across donors.

The clonotype was recovered from a woman aged 30 to 39 in good health and CMV-seronegative. Recombination connected TRBV9 to TRBJ1-1; a confident D gene designation cannot be given. The sample consisted of PBMCs. The sequenced DNA is TGTGCCAGCAGTCCGGTTGTCACTGAAGCTTTCTTT. The resulting protein is CASSPVVTEAFF.